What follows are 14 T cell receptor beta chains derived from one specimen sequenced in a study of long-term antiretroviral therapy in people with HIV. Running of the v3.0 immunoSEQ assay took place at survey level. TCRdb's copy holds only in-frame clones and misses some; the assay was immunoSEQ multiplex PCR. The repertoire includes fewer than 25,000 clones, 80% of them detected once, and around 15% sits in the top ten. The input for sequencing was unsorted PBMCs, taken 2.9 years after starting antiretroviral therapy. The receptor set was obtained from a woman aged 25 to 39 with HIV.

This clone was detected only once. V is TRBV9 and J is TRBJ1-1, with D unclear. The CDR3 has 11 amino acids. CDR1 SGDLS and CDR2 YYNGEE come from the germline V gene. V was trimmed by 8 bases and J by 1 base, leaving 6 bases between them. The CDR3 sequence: CASTENTEAFF. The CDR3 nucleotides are TGTGCCAGTACAGAGAACACTGAAGCTTTCTTT.

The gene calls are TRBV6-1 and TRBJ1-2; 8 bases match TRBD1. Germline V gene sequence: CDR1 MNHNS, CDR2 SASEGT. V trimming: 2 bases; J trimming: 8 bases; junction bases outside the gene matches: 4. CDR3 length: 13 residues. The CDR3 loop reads CASSEQGAQGYTF. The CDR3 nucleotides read TGTGCCAGCAGTGAACAGGGGGCGCAGGGCTACACCTTC.

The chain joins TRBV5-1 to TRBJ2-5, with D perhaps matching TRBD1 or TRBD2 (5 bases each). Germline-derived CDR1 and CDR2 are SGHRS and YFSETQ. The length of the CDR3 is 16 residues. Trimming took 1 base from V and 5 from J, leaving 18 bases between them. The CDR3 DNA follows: TGCGCCAGCAGCTTGACCATAACAGGCCCGGGGGAGACCCAGTACTTC. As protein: CASSLTITGPGETQYF.

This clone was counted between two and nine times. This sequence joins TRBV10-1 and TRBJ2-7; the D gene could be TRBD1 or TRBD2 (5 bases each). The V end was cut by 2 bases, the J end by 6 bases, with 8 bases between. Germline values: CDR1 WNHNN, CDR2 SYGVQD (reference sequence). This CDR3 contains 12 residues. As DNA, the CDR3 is TGCGCCAGCAGTGAGACCGGGGCCGAGCAGTACTTC. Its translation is CASSETGAEQYF.

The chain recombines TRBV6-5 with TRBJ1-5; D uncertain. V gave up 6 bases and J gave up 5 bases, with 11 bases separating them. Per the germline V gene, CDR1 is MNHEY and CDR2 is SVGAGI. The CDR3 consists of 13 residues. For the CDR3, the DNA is TGTGCCAGCAGACGCCAGATAGATCAGCCCCAGCATTTT. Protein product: CASRRQIDQPQHF.

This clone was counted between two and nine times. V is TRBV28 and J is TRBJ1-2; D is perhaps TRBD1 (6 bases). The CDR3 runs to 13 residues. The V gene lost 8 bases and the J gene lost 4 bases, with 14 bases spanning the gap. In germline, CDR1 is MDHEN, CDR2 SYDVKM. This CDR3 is CASDPQGLYGYTF. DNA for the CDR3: TGTGCCAGCGATCCACAGGGACTCTATGGCTACACCTTC.

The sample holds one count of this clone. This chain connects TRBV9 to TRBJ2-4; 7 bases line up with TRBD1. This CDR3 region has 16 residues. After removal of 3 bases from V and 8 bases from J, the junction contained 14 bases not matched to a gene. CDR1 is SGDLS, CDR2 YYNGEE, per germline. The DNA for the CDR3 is TGTGCCAGCAGCGAGACCAGGGACAGAGTTTACGACATTCAGTACTTC. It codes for CASSETRDRVYDIQYF.

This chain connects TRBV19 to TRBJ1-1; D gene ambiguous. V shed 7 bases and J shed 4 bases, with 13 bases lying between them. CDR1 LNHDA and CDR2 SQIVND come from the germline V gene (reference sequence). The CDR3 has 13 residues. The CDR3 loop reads CASTDGLRTEAFF. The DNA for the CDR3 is TGTGCCAGTACGGATGGGTTACGCACTGAAGCTTTCTTT.

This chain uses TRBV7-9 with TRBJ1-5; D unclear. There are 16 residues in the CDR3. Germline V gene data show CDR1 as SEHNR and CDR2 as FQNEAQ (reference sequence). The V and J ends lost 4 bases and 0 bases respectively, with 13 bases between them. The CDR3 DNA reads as TGTGCCAGCAGCTCGAGCTTTACCTATAGCAATCAGCCCCAGCATTTT. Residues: CASSSSFTYSNQPQHF.

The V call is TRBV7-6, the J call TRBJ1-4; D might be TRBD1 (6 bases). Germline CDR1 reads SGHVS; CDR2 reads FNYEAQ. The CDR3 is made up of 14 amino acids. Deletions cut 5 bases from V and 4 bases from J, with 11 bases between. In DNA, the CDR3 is TGTGCCAGCAGCACAGGACAGTTTAATGAAAAACTGTTTTTT. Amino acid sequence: CASSTGQFNEKLFF.

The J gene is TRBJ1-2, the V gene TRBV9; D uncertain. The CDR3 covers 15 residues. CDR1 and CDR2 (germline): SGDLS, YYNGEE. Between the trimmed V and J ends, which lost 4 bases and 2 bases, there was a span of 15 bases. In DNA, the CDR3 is TGTGCCAGCAGCCCCGGGTTCGGAGGAAACTATGGCTACACCTTC. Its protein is CASSPGFGGNYGYTF.

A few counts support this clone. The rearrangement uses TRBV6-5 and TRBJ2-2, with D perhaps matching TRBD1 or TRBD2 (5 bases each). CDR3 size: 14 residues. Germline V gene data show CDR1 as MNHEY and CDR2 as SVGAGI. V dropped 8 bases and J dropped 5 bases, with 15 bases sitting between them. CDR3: CASLGRGETGELFF. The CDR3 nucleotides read TGTGCCAGCTTGGGACGGGGTGAGACCGGGGAGCTGTTTTTT.

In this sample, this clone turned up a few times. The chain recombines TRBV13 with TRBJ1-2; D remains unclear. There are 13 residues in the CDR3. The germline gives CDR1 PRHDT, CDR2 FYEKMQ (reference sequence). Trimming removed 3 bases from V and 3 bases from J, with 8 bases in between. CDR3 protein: CASSLAAYYGYTF. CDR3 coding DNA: TGTGCCAGCAGCTTGGCGGCCTACTATGGCTACACCTTC.

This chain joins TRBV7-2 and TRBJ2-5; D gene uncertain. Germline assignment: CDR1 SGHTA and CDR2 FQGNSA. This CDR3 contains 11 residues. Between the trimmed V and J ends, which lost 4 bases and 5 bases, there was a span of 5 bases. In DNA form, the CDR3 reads TGTGCCAGCAGCTCCTCGGAGACCCAGTACTTC. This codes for CASSSSETQYF.